The source of this TCR beta chain is a study of CD8 T cells in ankylosing spondylitis. Findings of the study overall: Reportedly, matched ankylosing spondylitis synovial fluid was significantly enriched for disease-linked clones.

Germline values: CDR1 DFQATT, CDR2 SNEGSKA (reference sequence). V lost 6 bases, J lost 10 bases, and 9 bases stayed unmatched. The CDR3 is 12 amino acids. In this sample, this clonotype turned up many times. Its antigen remains unknown. TCRdb reprocessed the 5' RACE reads via MiXCR and lists one record per CDR3 protein. The repertoire holds some 290,000 distinct CDR3 sequences, with around 19% as singletons. The chain has TRBV20-1 and TRBJ2-1; 7 positions match TRBD1. Sequencing was performed on blood, either unsorted or a sorted T cell fraction (not recorded which). The sequence derives from a male donor with ankylosing spondylitis or in good health (not recorded which). CDR3 loop: CSARTGPEEQFF. CDR3 nucleotide sequence: TGCAGTGCCAGGACAGGACCGGAGGAGCAGTTCTTC.